This T cell receptor (beta chain) was captured by sequencing in a study of blood T cells in healthy people across ages. Study-level background: About one barcoded TCR beta cDNA was captured per two T cells. Study-wide findings and caveats: Observed TCR beta diversity showed a strong correlation with the percentage of naive T cells as measured by flow cytometry. Higher diversity and more naive CD4+ cells were features of long-lived donors, compared to aged donors.

With a J-beta primer mix and a sample-barcoded 5' primer, a second PCR ran 7 to 11 cycles. In TCRdb, the 5' RACE reads were re-called with MiXCR into one record per CDR3 protein. The data contain approximately 1,700,000 distinct CDR3 sequences, about 39% of them singletons. The CDR3 extends over 16 amino acids. Per the germline V gene, CDR1 is PRHDT and CDR2 is FYEKMQ (reference sequence). Trimming took 5 bases from V and 1 from J, leaving 17 bases between them. Concerning this clonotype itself: Its target is not known.

V and J are TRBV13 and TRBJ1-2; tentatively, D is TRBD1 (6 bases). This receptor was identified in a human donor in good health. Sequencing was done on a sample of blood. DNA of the CDR3: TGTGCCAGCAGCCTACTCTGGGGGCTCGGTAACTATGGCTACACCTTC. This codes for CASSLLWGLGNYGYTF.